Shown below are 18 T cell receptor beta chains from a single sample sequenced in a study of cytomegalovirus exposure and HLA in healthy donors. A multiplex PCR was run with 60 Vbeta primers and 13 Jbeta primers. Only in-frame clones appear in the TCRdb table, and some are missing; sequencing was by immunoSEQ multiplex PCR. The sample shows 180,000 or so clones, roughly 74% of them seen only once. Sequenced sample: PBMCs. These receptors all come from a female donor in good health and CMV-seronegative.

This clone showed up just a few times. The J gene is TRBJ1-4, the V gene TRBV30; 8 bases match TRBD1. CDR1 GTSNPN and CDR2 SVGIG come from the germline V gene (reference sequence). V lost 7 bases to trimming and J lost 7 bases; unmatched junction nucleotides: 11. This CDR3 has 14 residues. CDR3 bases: TGTGCCTTGGCCTCAGGGGGCATCGGTGAAAAACTGTTTTTT. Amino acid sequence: CALASGGIGEKLFF.

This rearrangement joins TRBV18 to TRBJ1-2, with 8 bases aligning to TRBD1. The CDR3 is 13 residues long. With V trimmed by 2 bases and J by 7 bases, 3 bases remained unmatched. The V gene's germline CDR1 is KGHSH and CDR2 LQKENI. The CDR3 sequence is CASSPGQGVGYTF. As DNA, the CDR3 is TGTGCCAGCTCACCAGGACAGGGAGTTGGCTACACCTTC.

The CDR3 DNA reads TGTGCCAGTAGCACAGGGACACCCTACGAGCAGTACTTC. Translating gives CASSTGTPYEQYF. The chain combines TRBV19 with TRBJ2-7; the D gene is possibly TRBD1 (6 bases). Germline V gene data show CDR1 as LNHDA and CDR2 as SQIVND (reference sequence). With 6 bases removed from V and 2 bases from J, the gap between germline ends came to 11 bases. This CDR3 region has 13 residues.

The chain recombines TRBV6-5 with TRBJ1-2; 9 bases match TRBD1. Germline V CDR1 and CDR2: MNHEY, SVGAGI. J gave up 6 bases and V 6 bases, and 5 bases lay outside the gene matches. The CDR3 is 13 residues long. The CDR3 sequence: CASREQGANGYTF. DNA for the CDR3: TGTGCCAGCAGGGAACAGGGGGCGAATGGCTACACCTTC.

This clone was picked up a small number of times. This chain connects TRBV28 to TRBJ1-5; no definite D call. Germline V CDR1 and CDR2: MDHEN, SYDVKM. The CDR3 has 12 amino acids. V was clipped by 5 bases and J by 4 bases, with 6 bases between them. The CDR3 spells CASSLLNQPQHF. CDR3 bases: TGTGCCAGCAGTCTACTTAATCAGCCCCAGCATTTT.

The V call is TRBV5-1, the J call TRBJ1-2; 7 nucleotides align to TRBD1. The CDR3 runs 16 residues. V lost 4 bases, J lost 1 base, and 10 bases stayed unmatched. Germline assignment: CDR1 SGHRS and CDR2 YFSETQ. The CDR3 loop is CASSGISTGFNYGYTF. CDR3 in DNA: TGCGCCAGCAGCGGGATATCGACAGGGTTTAACTATGGCTACACCTTC.

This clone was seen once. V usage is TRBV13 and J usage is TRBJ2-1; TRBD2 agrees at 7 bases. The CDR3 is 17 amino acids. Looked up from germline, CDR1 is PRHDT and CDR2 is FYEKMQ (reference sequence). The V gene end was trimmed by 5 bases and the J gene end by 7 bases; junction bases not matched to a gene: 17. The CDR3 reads CASSQPGTTPSMNEQFF. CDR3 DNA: TGTGCCAGCAGCCAACCCGGGACTACCCCGTCCATGAATGAGCAGTTCTTC.

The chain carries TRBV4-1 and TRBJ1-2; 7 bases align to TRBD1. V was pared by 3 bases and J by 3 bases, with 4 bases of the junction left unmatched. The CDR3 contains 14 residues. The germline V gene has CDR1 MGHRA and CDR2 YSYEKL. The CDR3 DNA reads TGCGCCAGCAGCCACACACAGGGGTACTATGGCTACACCTTC. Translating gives CASSHTQGYYGYTF.

In DNA, the CDR3 is TGTGCCAGCAGTTTGGGGACAGGGGGGAACACTGAAGCTTTCTTT. It specifies CASSLGTGGNTEAFF. The V and J genes are TRBV27 and TRBJ1-1, with 11 bases identical to TRBD1. V shed 3 bases, J shed 1 base, and the junction held 1 base outside the gene matches. This CDR3 is built from 15 residues. CDR1 is MNHEY, CDR2 SMNVEV, per germline (reference sequence).

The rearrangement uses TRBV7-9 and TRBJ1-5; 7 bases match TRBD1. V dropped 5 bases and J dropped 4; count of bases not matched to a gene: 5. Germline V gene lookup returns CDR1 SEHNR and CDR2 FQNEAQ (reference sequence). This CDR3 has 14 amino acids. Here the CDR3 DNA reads TGTGCCAGCAGCCCCGGGACAGAAAATCAGCCCCAGCATTTT. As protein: CASSPGTENQPQHF.

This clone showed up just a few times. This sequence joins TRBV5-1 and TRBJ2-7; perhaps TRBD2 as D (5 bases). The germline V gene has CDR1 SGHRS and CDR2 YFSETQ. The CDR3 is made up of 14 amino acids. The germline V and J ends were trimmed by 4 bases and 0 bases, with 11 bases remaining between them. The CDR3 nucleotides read TGCGCCAGCAGCCCCCGGGATCCCTCCTACGAGCAGTACTTC. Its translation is CASSPRDPSYEQYF.

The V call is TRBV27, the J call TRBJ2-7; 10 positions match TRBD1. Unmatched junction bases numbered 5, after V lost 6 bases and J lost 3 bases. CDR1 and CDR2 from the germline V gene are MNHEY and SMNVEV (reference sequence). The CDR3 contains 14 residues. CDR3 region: CASSLRTGGYEQYF. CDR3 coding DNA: TGTGCCAGCAGCCTTCGGACAGGGGGCTACGAGCAGTACTTC.

The CDR3 is CASLIGQIPLQETQYF. The CDR3 DNA is TGTGCCAGTCTCATCGGACAGATACCGCTCCAAGAGACCCAGTACTTC. The gene calls are TRBV7-8 and TRBJ2-5, with D perhaps matching TRBD1 (6 bases). Trimming removed 9 bases from V and 1 base from J, with 21 bases in between. Germline CDR1 is SGHVS and CDR2 is FQNEAQ. This CDR3 contains 16 residues.

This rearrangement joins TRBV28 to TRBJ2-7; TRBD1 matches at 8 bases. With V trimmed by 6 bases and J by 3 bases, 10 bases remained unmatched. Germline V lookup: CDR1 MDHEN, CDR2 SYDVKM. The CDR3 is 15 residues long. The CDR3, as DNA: TGTGCCAGCAGACCATACCGGACAGGGAACTACGAGCAGTACTTC. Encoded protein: CASRPYRTGNYEQYF.

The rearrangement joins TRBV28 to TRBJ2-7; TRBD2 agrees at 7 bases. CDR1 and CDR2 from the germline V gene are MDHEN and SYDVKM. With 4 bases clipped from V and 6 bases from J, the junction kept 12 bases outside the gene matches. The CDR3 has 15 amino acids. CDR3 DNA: TGTGCCAGCAGTTCAGCTAGCGGCCCTGGGGGCGAGCAGTACTTC. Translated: CASSSASGPGGEQYF.

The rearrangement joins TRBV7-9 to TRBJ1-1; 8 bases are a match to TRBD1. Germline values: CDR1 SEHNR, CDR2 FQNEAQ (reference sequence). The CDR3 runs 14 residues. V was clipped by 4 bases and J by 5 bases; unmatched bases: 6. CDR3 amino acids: CASSSGGGRTEAFF. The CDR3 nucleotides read TGTGCCAGCAGCTCAGGGGGCGGAAGGACTGAAGCTTTCTTT.

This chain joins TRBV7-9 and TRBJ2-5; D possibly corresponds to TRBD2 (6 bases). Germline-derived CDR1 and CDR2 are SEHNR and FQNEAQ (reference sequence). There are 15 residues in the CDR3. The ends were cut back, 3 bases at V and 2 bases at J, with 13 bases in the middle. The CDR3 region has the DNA TGTGCCAGCAGCTTGATTCAGGCGGGGCAAGAGACCCAGTACTTC. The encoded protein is CASSLIQAGQETQYF.

This CDR3 is CASSEHGSTGDTQYF. Here the CDR3 DNA reads TGTGCCAGCAGTGAACACGGAAGCACAGGGGATACGCAGTATTTT. The V and J genes are TRBV2 and TRBJ2-3, with a possible D match to TRBD1 (6 bases). The V end lost 2 bases, the J end lost 6 bases, and 15 bases lay between the germline ends. The CDR3 contains 15 residues. CDR1 is SNHLY, CDR2 FYNNEI, per germline.